This entry is about one T cell receptor (beta chain). These data originate in a study of T cell changes during pregnancy in multiple sclerosis. Sequencing used immunoSEQ multiplex PCR; TCRdb keeps in-frame clones, though not all of them. The sample shows approximately 48,000 clones, roughly 92% of them seen only once. V lost 5 bases, J lost 5 bases, and 5 bases stayed unmatched. The CDR3 has 15 residues. Germline V gene data show CDR1 as SEHNR and CDR2 as FQNEAQ (reference sequence). The sample in question was CD4+ T cells from peripheral blood mononuclear cells, obtained after pregnancy. This receptor was obtained from a female donor with multiple sclerosis, enrolled in a pregnancy study. V and J are TRBV7-9 and TRBJ2-3; 12 bases align to TRBD1. DNA for the CDR3: TGTGCCAGCAGCCCGGGGGACAGGGGGCTAGATACGCAGTATTTT. Protein: CASSPGDRGLDTQYF. The full variable domain, its missing parts supplied by reference TRBV7-9 and TRBJ2-3, is DTGVSQNPRHKITKRGQNVTFRCDPISEHNRLYWYRQTLGQGPEFLTYFQNEAQLEKSRLLSDRFSAERPKGSFSTLEIQRTEQGDSAMYLCASSPGDRGLDTQYFGPGTRLTVL.